One sample yielded the 25 T cell receptor beta chains listed below, sequenced in a study of T cell responses to AZD1222 COVID-19 vaccine. Libraries were prepared by immunoSEQ multiplex PCR; TCRdb keeps only in-frame clonotypes and omits some of them. Of about 160,000 clones in the sample, more than 75% are singletons; the top ten hold roughly 4.3%. The starting material was peripheral blood, obtained 28 days after the second AZD1222 dose. Every receptor here comes from an adult who received the AZD1222 COVID-19 vaccine.

J is TRBJ1-1 and V is TRBV2; D unresolved. V was trimmed by 5 bases and J by 7 bases, leaving 11 bases between them. There are 12 residues in the CDR3. Germline lookup yields CDR1 SNHLY and CDR2 FYNNEI. CDR3 nucleotides: TGTGCCAGCAGTCCCTCACACCTTGAAGCTTTCTTT. Translating it yields CASSPSHLEAFF.

The V gene is TRBV3-1 (or the pseudogene TRBV3-2), the J gene TRBJ1-2, with D unresolved. The CDR3 has 14 amino acids. Per germline, CDR1 LGHDT and CDR2 YNNKEL (reference sequence). V was clipped by 3 bases and J by 8 bases, with 16 bases between them. The CDR3 DNA follows: TGTGCCAGCAGCCATATCGGGGTTGGGGAAGGCTACACCTTC. Translation: CASSHIGVGEGYTF.

This rearrangement joins TRBV13 to TRBJ1-2; the D gene is possibly TRBD1 (5 bases). This CDR3 region has 15 residues. From germline, CDR1 is PRHDT and CDR2 FYEKMQ (reference sequence). Trimming took 0 bases from V and 8 from J, leaving 16 bases between them. The CDR3 is CASSLGDGDGAGYTF. In DNA, the CDR3 is TGTGCCAGCAGCTTAGGCGACGGGGATGGGGCGGGCTACACCTTC. Based on the CDR3 plus reference TRBV13 and TRBJ1-2, the full variable domain is AAGVIQSPRHLIKEKRETATLKCYPIPRHDTVYWYQQGPGQDPQFLISFYEKMQSDKGSIPDRFSAQQFSDYHSELNMSSLELGDSALYFCASSLGDGDGAGYTFGSGTRLTVV.

The genes are TRBV5-4 and TRBJ2-3; 13 bases line up with TRBD2. The trim removed 2 bases at V and 2 bases at J, leaving 2 bases unmatched. CDR1 SGHNT and CDR2 YYREEE come from the germline V gene (reference sequence). The CDR3 runs to 16 residues. The CDR3 sequence: CASSLGLAGATDTQYF. DNA of the CDR3: TGTGCCAGCAGCTTAGGACTAGCGGGGGCCACAGATACGCAGTATTTT. The variable domain in full, with the rest retrieved from reference TRBV5-4 and TRBJ2-3, is ETGVTQSPTHLIKTRGQQVTLRCSSQSGHNTVSWYQQALGQGPQFIFQYYREEENGRGNFPPRFSGLQFPNYSSELNVNALELDDSALYLCASSLGLAGATDTQYFGPGTRLTVL.

This clone has more than one count but fewer than ten. This chain uses TRBV5-5 with TRBJ2-7; D is uncertain. CDR1 is SGHKS, CDR2 YYEKEE, per germline (reference sequence). The CDR3 has 13 residues. V was pared by 0 bases and J by 8 bases, with 12 bases between. The CDR3 coding sequence is TGTGCCAGCAGCTTGGGGGCCGAGCAGAAGCAGTACTTC. Translated: CASSLGAEQKQYF. Variable domain in full (rest from reference TRBV5-5 and TRBJ2-7): DAGVTQSPTHLIKTRGQQVTLRCSPISGHKSVSWYQQVLGQGPQFIFQYYEKEERGRGNFPDRFSARQFPNYSSELNVNALLLGDSALYLCASSLGAEQKQYFGPGTRLTVT.

This clone was counted a single time. This chain joins TRBV10-1 and TRBJ1-1; no clear D gene. V was pared by 5 bases and J by 8 bases, with 9 bases between. Per germline, CDR1 WNHNN and CDR2 SYGVQD (reference sequence). This CDR3 region has 11 residues. The DNA of the CDR3 is TGCGCCAGCAGTTACACGATCGAAGCTTTCTTT. Translated: CASSYTIEAFF.

The chain employs TRBV6-5 and TRBJ1-1; D unclear. CDR1 MNHEY and CDR2 SVGAGI come from the germline V gene. The CDR3 is 11 residues long. Trimming shortened V by 8 bases and J by 6 bases, and 10 bases separated the two germline ends. The CDR3 DNA reads as TGTGCCAGCGCGGACGGACCTGAAGCTTTCTTT. This encodes CASADGPEAFF.

The V call is TRBV15, the J call TRBJ1-1; D may be TRBD1 (6 bases). CDR1 and CDR2 (germline): LNHNV, YYDKDF (reference sequence). Trimming left V 3 bases short and J 7 bases short, with 12 bases between. This CDR3 has 13 amino acids. CDR3 nucleotide sequence: TGTGCCACCAGCAGGGACAGTTGGAATGAAGCTTTCTTT. This gives the protein CATSRDSWNEAFF.

The chain combines TRBV3-1 (or the pseudogene TRBV3-2) with TRBJ2-6; D unclear. Germline V gives CDR1 LGHDT, CDR2 YNNKEL (reference sequence). The V end lost 4 bases, the J end lost 1 base, and 8 bases lay between the germline ends. The CDR3 covers 15 residues. The chain's CDR3 is CASSPPRSGANVLTF. CDR3 coding DNA: TGTGCCAGCAGCCCGCCCAGGTCTGGGGCCAACGTCCTGACTTTC.

The table lists this clone with a count of one. This chain joins TRBV6-5 and TRBJ2-7, with 7 bases matching TRBD2. J lost 3 bases, V lost 0 bases, and 5 bases had no gene match. The CDR3 loop spans 15 amino acids. The V gene's germline CDR1 is MNHEY and CDR2 SVGAGI. DNA for the CDR3: TGTGCCAGCAGTTACTCGTGGCGGGGGAGCTACGAGCAGTACTTC. Translated: CASSYSWRGSYEQYF.

The V call is TRBV4-3, the J call TRBJ1-2, with unresolved D. Germline CDR1 reads LGHNA; CDR2 reads YSLEER. The CDR3 consists of 13 residues. The ends were cut back, 4 bases at V and 2 bases at J, with 8 bases in the middle. The CDR3 protein is CASSLDRNYGYTF. The CDR3 DNA is TGCGCCAGCAGCCTCGACCGAAACTATGGCTACACCTTC.

The V call is TRBV5-1, the J call TRBJ2-2, with unresolved D. This CDR3 spans 13 amino acids. The V gene lost 6 bases and the J gene lost 4 bases, with 10 bases spanning the gap. Germline CDR1 is SGHRS and CDR2 is YFSETQ. CDR3 loop: CASKQPTTGELFF. The CDR3 bases are TGCGCCAGCAAACAACCTACCACCGGGGAGCTGTTTTTT.

The gene calls are TRBV14 and TRBJ2-5; 7 bases map to TRBD1. Germline CDR1 and CDR2: SGHDN and FVKESK. The CDR3 covers 14 residues. V shed 5 bases, J shed 2 bases, and the junction held 5 bases outside the gene matches. CDR3 region: CASSDRVWQETQYF. The CDR3 DNA sequence: TGTGCCAGCAGCGACAGGGTGTGGCAAGAGACCCAGTACTTC.

This rearrangement joins TRBV15 to TRBJ1-1; TRBD1 matches 8 bases. CDR1 LNHNV and CDR2 YYDKDF come from the germline V gene (reference sequence). There are 15 residues in the CDR3. The CDR3 nucleotides are TGTGCTACCTTCGAGACAGGGGCGCAGAACACTGAAGCTTTCTTT. Translated: CATFETGAQNTEAFF.

This clone appeared a few times. Other DNA sequences of this sample code for an identical CDR3. The CDR3 DNA sequence: TGTGCCAGCAGTTCCCAAGGGAATGGCTACACCTTC. Protein product: CASSSQGNGYTF. This chain uses TRBV6-5 with TRBJ1-2; D gene ambiguous. CDR1 is MNHEY and CDR2 is SVGAGI in the germline V gene. V gave up 4 bases and J gave up 6 bases, with 9 bases separating them. This CDR3 comprises 12 residues.

The genes are TRBV7-3 and TRBJ2-1; either TRBD1 or TRBD2 may supply D (6 bases each). This CDR3 has 13 amino acids. Trimming removed 4 bases at V and 7 bases at J, with 11 bases between. CDR1 is SGHTA, CDR2 FQGTGA, per germline. The CDR3 DNA reads TGTGCCAGCAGCTCCGGAGGGGGGAATGAGCAGTTCTTC. This codes for CASSSGGGNEQFF.

The rearrangement uses TRBV5-1 and TRBJ2-2; TRBD1 aligns across 7 bases. Trimming at V came to 4 bases and at J to 0 bases, leaving 6 bases not matched to a gene. The CDR3 spans 16 residues. CDR1 and CDR2 from the germline V gene are SGHRS and YFSETQ. DNA for the CDR3: TGCGCCAGCAGCACACAGGGGCCTTCGAACACCGGGGAGCTGTTTTTT. The encoded protein is CASSTQGPSNTGELFF.

The chain combines TRBV2 with TRBJ1-1; D might be TRBD1 (5 bases). The V end was cut by 2 bases, the J end by 11 bases, with 18 bases between. This CDR3 is 14 amino acids long. Per the germline V gene, CDR1 is SNHLY and CDR2 is FYNNEI. The CDR3 DNA reads as TGTGCCAGCAGTGAATCGCCGGGACGGCCTCGGGCTTTCTTT. Its protein is CASSESPGRPRAFF.

This clone turned up a few times. The chain links TRBV11-2 to TRBJ2-5, with D maybe TRBD2 (5 bases). CDR1 and CDR2 (germline): SGHAT, FQNNGV. Between the trimmed V and J ends, which lost 1 base and 2 bases, there was a span of 11 bases. The CDR3 length is 15 residues. This CDR3 reads CASSLAGGLQETQYF. The CDR3 coding sequence is TGTGCCAGCAGCTTAGCAGGCGGACTTCAAGAGACCCAGTACTTC. The complete variable domain, with remaining parts taken from reference TRBV11-2 and TRBJ2-5, reads EAGVAQSPRYKIIEKRQSVAFWCNPISGHATLYWYQQILGQGPKLLIQFQNNGVVDDSQLPKDRFSAERLKGVDSTLKIQPAKLEDSAVYLCASSLAGGLQETQYFGPGTRLLVL.

The rearrangement links TRBV7-9 to TRBJ2-7; D is possibly TRBD2 (5 bases). Between the trimmed V and J ends, which lost 5 bases and 3 bases, there was a span of 17 bases. The germline V gene encodes CDR1 SEHNR and CDR2 FQNEAQ (reference sequence). The length of the CDR3 is 15 residues. CDR3 region: CASSPKAGRIYEQYF. Here the CDR3 DNA reads TGTGCCAGCAGCCCGAAGGCGGGCAGGATCTACGAGCAGTACTTC. The full variable domain, its missing parts supplied by reference TRBV7-9 and TRBJ2-7, is DTGVSQNPRHKITKRGQNVTFRCDPISEHNRLYWYRQTLGQGPEFLTYFQNEAQLEKSRLLSDRFSAERPKGSFSTLEIQRTEQGDSAMYLCASSPKAGRIYEQYFGPGTRLTVT.

The chain joins TRBV5-6 to TRBJ1-3; 8 bases are shared with TRBD1. Germline V lookup: CDR1 SGHDT, CDR2 YYEEEE. CDR3 length: 14 residues. The V and J ends lost 0 bases and 4 bases, in that order; junction bases with no gene match: 0. In nucleotides, the CDR3 is TGTGCCAGCAGCTTGGGGACAGGGGGAAACACCATATATTTT. Amino acid sequence: CASSLGTGGNTIYF. Full variable domain (missing parts from reference TRBV5-6 and TRBJ1-3): DAGVTQSPTHLIKTRGQQVTLRCSPKSGHDTVSWYQQALGQGPQFIFQYYEEEERQRGNFPDRFSGHQFPNYSSELNVNALLLGDSALYLCASSLGTGGNTIYFGEGSWLTVV.

The rearrangement joins TRBV7-2 to TRBJ2-7; TRBD2 matches 7 bases. CDR3 size: 13 residues. Germline V gives CDR1 SGHTA, CDR2 FQGNSA. The V segment lost 3 bases and the J segment 4 bases; nucleotides outside the gene matches: 3. CDR3 in DNA: TGTGCCAGCAGCTTCCTAGCGGCATACGAGCAGTACTTC. It specifies CASSFLAAYEQYF.

This chain uses TRBV28 with TRBJ1-5; TRBD1 matches 7 bases. Per germline, CDR1 MDHEN and CDR2 SYDVKM. This CDR3 contains 19 residues. J lost 2 bases, V lost 5 bases, and 18 bases had no gene match. Written as DNA, the CDR3 is TGTGCCAGCAGTCCCGTGGGGACAGTTGGGGCCTCGGGCAATCAGCCCCAGCATTTT. It translates to CASSPVGTVGASGNQPQHF.

V is TRBV6-6 and J is TRBJ1-5; the D gene is possibly TRBD1 (5 bases). Germline CDR1 MNHNY, CDR2 SVGAGI (reference sequence). This CDR3 spans 13 amino acids. The V end was cut by 6 bases, the J end by 7 bases, with 13 bases between. In DNA form, the CDR3 reads TGTGCCAGCAGCGACAGTGCTGCCCAGCCCCAGCATTTT. It specifies CASSDSAAQPQHF.

The chain employs TRBV7-2 and TRBJ1-4; D gene uncertain. The CDR3 has 13 residues. V shed 1 base and J shed 8 bases, with 8 bases lying between them. Per germline, CDR1 SGHTA and CDR2 FQGNSA. The CDR3 region is CASSLVDDEKLFF. The CDR3 nucleotides read TGTGCCAGCAGCTTAGTAGACGACGAAAAACTGTTTTTT.